A selection of T cell receptor beta chains follows, all from one sample in a study of cytomegalovirus exposure and HLA in healthy donors. Libraries were prepared by immunoSEQ multiplex PCR; TCRdb keeps only in-frame clonotypes and omits some of them. The data contain around 120,000 clones, roughly 80% of them singletons. Material for sequencing was PBMCs. The receptors derive from a male donor in good health and CMV-seropositive. Both conserved end residues are part of each CDR3. The D gene is left open where the match is weak. Rows may omit the clone size; those that give it use once, few, many or a size class.

V gene	J gene	D gene	clone size	CDR3 protein	CDR3 DNA
TRBV5-4	TRBJ1-1	TRBD1	-	CASSATGENTEAFF	TGTGCCAGCAGCGCGACAGGGGAGAACACTGAAGCTTTCTTT
TRBV2	TRBJ2-1	TRBD2	few	CASSEMAGGLDEQFF	TGTGCCAGCAGTGAAATGGCGGGAGGGCTGGATGAGCAGTTCTTC
TRBV6-6	TRBJ2-7	-	-	CATSRRGPQGREQYF	TGTGCCACCTCGAGAAGGGGTCCCCAAGGTCGCGAGCAGTACTTC
TRBV27	TRBJ2-2	-	-	CASSFRRTGELFF	TGTGCCAGCAGTTTCAGGAGGACCGGGGAGCTGTTTTTT
TRBV5-1	TRBJ2-7	-	-	CASRGGTRTLYEQYF	TGCGCCAGCAGGGGTGGGACAAGGACCCTCTACGAGCAGTACTTC
TRBV5-1	TRBJ2-4	TRBD1	-	CASSRQGGENSQYF	TGCGCCAGCAGCAGACAGGGGGGAGAAAACAGTCAGTACTTC
TRBV7-2	TRBJ2-7	TRBD2	-	CASSLSPPGLAASYEQYF	TGTGCCAGCAGCTTATCCCCCCCGGGACTAGCGGCATCCTACGAGCAGTACTTC
TRBV7-2	TRBJ1-5	TRBD1	-	CASSPGTGHQPQHF	TGTGCCAGCAGCCCCGGGACAGGGCATCAGCCCCAGCATTTT
TRBV4-2	TRBJ1-2	-	few	CASSQESGEANYGYTF	TGTGCCAGCAGCCAAGAGTCGGGGGAAGCTAACTATGGCTACACCTTC
TRBV7-2	TRBJ1-2	-	-	CASSLDSYGYTF	TGTGCCAGCAGCTTAGACAGCTATGGCTACACCTTC
TRBV4-1	TRBJ1-3	-	-	CASSPKDSLQESGNTIYF	TGCGCCAGCAGCCCCAAGGACAGCCTCCAAGAATCTGGAAACACCATATATTTT
TRBV7-7	TRBJ2-5	TRBD2	-	CASSLKLAGQETQYF	TGTGCTAGCAGCTTAAAACTAGCGGGCCAAGAGACCCAGTACTTC
TRBV27	TRBJ2-6	-	-	CASSLSAGAGANVLTF	TGTGCCAGCAGTTTATCGGCAGGGGCCGGGGCCAACGTCCTGACTTTC
TRBV11-2	TRBJ2-7	TRBD2	-	CASSFGAGGSSYEQYF	TGTGCCAGCAGCTTTGGAGCGGGAGGGAGCTCCTACGAGCAGTACTTC
TRBV10-3	TRBJ1-5	-	-	CAISDSGGGNQPQHF	TGTGCCATCAGTGATAGCGGCGGAGGCAATCAGCCCCAGCATTTT
TRBV6-6	TRBJ1-5	-	-	CASSSPGENQPQHF	TGTGCCAGCAGTTCCCCGGGAGAAAATCAGCCCCAGCATTTT
TRBV11-2	TRBJ2-7	TRBD1	-	CASSLAYTGGYEQYF	TGTGCCAGCAGCTTAGCCTACACAGGGGGGTACGAGCAGTACTTC
TRBV27	TRBJ2-1	TRBD2	-	CASSLSSGRAYNEQFF	TGTGCCAGCAGTTTATCGAGCGGGAGGGCCTACAATGAGCAGTTCTTC
TRBV28	TRBJ2-3	TRBD1	-	CASSQRQGAGTDTQYF	TGTGCCAGCAGCCAACGACAGGGGGCCGGCACAGATACGCAGTATTTT
TRBV19	TRBJ2-7	-	-	CASSIGQGYSPYEQYF	TGTGCCAGTAGTATCGGGCAGGGTTATAGCCCCTACGAGCAGTACTTC